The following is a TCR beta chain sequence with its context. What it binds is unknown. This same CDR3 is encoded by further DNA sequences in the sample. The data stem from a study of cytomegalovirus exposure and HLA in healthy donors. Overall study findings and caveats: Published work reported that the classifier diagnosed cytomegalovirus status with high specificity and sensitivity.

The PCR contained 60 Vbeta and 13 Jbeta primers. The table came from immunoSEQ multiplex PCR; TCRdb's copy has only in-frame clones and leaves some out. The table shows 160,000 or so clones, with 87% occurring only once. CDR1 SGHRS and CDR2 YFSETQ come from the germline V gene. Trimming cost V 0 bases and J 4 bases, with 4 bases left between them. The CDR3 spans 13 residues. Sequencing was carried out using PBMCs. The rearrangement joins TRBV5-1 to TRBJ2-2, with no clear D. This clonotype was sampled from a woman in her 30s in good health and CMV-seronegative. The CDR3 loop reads CASSLGGTGELFF. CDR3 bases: TGCGCCAGCAGCTTGGGAGGCACCGGGGAGCTGTTTTTT.